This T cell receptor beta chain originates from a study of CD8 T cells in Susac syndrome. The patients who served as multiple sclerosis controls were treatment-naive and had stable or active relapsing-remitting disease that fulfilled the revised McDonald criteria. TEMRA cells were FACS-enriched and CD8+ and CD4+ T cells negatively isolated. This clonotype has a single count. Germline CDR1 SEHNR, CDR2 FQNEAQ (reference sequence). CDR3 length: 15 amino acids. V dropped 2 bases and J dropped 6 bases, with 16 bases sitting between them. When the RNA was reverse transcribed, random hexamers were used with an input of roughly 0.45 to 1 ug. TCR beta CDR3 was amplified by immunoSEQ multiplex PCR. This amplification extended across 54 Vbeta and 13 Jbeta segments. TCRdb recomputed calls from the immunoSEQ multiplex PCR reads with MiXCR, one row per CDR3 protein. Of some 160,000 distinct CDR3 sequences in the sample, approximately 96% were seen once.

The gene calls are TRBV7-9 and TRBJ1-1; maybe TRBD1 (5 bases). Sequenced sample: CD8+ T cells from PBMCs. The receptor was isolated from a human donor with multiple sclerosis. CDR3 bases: TGTGCCAGCAGCTTATTGGGGCAGGGTTTCCCTGAAGCTTTCTTT. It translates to CASSLLGQGFPEAFF. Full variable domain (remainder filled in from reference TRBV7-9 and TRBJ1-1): DTGVSQNPRHKITKRGQNVTFRCDPISEHNRLYWYRQTLGQGPEFLTYFQNEAQLEKSRLLSDRFSAERPKGSFSTLEIQRTEQGDSAMYLCASSLLGQGFPEAFFGQGTRLTVV.